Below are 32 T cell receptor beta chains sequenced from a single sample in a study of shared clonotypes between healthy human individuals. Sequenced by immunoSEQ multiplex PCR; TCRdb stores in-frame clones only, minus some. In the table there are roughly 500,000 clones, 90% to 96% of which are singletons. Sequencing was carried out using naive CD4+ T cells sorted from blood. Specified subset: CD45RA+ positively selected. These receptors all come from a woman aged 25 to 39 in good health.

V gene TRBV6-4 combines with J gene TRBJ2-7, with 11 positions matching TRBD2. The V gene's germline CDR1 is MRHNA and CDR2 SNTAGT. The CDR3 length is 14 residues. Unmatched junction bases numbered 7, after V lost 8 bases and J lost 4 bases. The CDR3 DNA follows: TGTGCCAGCCCTTCCGGGACTAGCGGTTACGAGCAGTACTTC. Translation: CASPSGTSGYEQYF.

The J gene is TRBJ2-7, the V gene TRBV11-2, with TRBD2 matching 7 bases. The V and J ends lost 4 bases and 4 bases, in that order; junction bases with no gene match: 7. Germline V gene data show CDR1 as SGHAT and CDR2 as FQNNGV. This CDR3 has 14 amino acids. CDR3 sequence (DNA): TGTGCCAGCAGCTCGGTTGCGGGAGTTTACGAGCAGTACTTC. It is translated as CASSSVAGVYEQYF.

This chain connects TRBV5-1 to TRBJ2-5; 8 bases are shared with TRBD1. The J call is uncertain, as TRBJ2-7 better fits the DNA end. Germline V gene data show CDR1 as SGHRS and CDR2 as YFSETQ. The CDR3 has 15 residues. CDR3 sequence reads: CASSPVPGQDYEQYF. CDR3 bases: TGCGCCAGCAGCCCTGTCCCGGGACAGGACTACGAGCAGTACTTC.

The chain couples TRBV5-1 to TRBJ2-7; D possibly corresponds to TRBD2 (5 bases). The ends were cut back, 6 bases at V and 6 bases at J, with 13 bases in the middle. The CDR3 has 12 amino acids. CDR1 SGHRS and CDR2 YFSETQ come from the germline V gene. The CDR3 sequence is CASTATGSEQYF. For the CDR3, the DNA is TGCGCCAGCACCGCTACGGGAAGCGAGCAGTACTTC.

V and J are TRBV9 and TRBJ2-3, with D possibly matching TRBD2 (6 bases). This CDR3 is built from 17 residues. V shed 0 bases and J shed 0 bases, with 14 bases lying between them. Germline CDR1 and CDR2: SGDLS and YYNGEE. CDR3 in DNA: TGTGCCAGCAGCGTAGCCAAGGGAGCGGGTAGCACAGATACGCAGTATTTT. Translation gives CASSVAKGAGSTDTQYF.

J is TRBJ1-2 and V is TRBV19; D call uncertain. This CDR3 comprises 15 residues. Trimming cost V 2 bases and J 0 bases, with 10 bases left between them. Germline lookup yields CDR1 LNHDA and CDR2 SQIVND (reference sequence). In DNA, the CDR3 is TGTGCCAGTAGTATACCCGACGGAACTAACTATGGCTACACCTTC. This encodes CASSIPDGTNYGYTF.

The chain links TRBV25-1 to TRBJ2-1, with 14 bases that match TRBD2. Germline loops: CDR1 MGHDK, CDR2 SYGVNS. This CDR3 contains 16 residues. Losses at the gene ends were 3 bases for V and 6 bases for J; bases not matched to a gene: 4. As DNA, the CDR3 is TGTGCCAGCAGTGATGGGGGACTAGCGGGAGCCAATGAGCAGTTCTTC. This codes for CASSDGGLAGANEQFF.

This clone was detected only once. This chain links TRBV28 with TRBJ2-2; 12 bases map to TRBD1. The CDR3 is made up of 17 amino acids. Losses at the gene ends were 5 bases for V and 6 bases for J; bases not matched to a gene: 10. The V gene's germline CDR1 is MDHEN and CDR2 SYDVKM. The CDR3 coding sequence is TGTGCCAGCAGTGTGCTAGCCCGGGACAGGGGGCCCGGGGAGCTGTTTTTT. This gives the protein CASSVLARDRGPGELFF.

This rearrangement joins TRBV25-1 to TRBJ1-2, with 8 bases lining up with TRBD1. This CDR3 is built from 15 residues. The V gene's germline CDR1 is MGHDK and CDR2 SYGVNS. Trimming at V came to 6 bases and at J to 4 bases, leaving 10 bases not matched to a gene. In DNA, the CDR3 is TGTGCCAGCAGCCGCGCGGACAGGGACACCTATGGCTACACCTTC. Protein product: CASSRADRDTYGYTF.

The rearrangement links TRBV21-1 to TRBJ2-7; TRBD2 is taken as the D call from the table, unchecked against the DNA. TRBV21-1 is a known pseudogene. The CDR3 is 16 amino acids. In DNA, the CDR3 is TGTGCCAGCAGCAAAATCCCCCGCGCGGGTCCCTACGAGCAGTACTTC. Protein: CASSKIPRAGPYEQYF.

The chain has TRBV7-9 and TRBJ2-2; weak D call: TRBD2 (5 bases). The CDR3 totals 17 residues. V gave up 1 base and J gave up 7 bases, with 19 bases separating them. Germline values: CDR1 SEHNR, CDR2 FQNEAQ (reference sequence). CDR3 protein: CASSLDGIRQEVGELFF. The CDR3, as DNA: TGTGCCAGCAGCTTAGACGGTATTAGGCAGGAGGTCGGGGAGCTGTTTTTT.

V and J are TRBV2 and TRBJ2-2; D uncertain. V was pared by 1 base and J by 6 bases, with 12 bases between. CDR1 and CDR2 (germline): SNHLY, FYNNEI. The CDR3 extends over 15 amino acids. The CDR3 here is CASSEGVLEAGELFF. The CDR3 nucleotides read TGTGCCAGCAGTGAAGGGGTCCTAGAAGCCGGGGAGCTGTTTTTT.

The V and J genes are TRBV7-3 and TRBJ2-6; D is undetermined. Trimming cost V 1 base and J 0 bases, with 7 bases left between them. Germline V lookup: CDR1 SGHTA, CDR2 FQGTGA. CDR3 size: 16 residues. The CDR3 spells CASSLMSTSGANVLTF. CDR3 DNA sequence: TGTGCCAGCAGCTTAATGTCAACCTCTGGGGCCAACGTCCTGACTTTC.

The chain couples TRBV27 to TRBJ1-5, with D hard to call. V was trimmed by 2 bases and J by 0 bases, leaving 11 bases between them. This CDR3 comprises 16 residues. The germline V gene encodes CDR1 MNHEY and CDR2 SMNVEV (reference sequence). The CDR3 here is CASSLNGMVSNQPQHF. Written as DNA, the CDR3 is TGTGCCAGCAGTTTAAACGGGATGGTTAGCAATCAGCCCCAGCATTTT.

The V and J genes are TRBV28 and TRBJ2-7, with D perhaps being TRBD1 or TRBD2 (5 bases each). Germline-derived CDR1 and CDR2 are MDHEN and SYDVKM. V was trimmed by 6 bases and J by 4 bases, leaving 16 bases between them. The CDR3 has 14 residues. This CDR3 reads CASRGGGGGYEQYF. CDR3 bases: TGTGCCAGCAGAGGAGGTGGGGGTGGTTACGAGCAGTACTTC.

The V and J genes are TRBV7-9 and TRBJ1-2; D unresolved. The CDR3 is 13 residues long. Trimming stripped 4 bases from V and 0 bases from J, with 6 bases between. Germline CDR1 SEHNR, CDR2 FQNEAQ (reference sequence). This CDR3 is CASSSTANYGYTF. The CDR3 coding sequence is TGTGCCAGCAGCTCCACCGCTAACTATGGCTACACCTTC.

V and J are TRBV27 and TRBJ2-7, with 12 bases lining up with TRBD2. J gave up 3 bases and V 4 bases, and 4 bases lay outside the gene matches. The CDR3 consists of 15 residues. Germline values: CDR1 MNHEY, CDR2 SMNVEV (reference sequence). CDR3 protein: CASSSTLAGGYEQYF. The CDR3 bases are TGTGCCAGCAGTTCAACACTAGCGGGGGGCTACGAGCAGTACTTC.

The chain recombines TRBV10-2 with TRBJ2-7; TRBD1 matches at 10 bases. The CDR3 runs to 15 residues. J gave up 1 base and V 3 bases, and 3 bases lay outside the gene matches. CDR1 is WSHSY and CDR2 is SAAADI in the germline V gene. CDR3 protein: CASSDRGQGSYEQYF. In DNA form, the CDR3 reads TGCGCCAGCAGTGACAGGGGACAGGGGTCCTACGAGCAGTACTTC.

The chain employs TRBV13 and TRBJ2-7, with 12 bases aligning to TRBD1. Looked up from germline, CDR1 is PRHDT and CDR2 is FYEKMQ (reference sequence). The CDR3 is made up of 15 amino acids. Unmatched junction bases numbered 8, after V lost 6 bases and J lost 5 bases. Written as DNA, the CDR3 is TGTGCCAGCAGACATACGGGGACAGGGGGCAACGAGCAGTACTTC. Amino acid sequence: CASRHTGTGGNEQYF.

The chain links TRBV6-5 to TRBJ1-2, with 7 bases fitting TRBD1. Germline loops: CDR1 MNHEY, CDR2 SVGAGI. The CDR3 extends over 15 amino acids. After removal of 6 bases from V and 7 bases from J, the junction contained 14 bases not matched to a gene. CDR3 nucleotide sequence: TGTGCCAGCAGACCTAAGCTAGGGGGCGTCGGTGGCTACACCTTC. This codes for CASRPKLGGVGGYTF.

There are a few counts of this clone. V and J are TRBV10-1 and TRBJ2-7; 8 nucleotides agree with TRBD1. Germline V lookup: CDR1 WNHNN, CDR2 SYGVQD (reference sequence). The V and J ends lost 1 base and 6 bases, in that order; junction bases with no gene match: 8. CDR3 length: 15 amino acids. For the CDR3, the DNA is TGCGCCAGCAGTGAGTTGATGACAGGGGTATTCGAGCAGTACTTC. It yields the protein CASSELMTGVFEQYF.

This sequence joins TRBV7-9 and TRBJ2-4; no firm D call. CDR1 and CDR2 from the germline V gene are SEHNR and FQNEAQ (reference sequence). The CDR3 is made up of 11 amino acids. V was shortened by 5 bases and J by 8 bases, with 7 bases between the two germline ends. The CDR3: CASSPYDIQYF. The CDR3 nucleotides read TGTGCCAGCAGCCCCTATGACATTCAGTACTTC.

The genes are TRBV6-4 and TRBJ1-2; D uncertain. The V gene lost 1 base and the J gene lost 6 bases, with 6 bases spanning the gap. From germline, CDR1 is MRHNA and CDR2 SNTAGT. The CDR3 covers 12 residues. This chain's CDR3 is CASSDLQHGYTF. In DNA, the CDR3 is TGTGCCAGCAGTGACTTACAGCATGGCTACACCTTC.

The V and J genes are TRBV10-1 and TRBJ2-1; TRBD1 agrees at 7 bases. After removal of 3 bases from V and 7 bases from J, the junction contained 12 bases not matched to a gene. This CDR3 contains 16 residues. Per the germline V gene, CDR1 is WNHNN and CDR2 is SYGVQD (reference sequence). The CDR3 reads CASSDQRQGLLNEQFF. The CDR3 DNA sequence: TGCGCCAGCAGTGACCAAAGACAGGGCCTTTTAAATGAGCAGTTCTTC.

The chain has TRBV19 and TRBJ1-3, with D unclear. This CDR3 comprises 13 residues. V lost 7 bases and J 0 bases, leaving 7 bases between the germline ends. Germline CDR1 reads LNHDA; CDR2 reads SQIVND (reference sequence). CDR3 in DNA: TGTGCCAGTACCGGCCTCTCTGGAAACACCATATATTTT. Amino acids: CASTGLSGNTIYF.

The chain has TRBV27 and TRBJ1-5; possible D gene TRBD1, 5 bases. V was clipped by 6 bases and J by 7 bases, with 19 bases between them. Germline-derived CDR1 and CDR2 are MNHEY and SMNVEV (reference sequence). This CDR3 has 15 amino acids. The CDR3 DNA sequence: TGTGCCAGCAGAGACCGGGGCCTAAGGGGCCAGCCCCAGCATTTT. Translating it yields CASRDRGLRGQPQHF.

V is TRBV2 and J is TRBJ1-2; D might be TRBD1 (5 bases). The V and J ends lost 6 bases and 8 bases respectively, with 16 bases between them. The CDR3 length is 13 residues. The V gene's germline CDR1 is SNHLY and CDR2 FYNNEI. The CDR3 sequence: CASRKGPERGYTF. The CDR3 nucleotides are TGTGCCAGCAGAAAGGGACCCGAGCGGGGCTACACCTTC.

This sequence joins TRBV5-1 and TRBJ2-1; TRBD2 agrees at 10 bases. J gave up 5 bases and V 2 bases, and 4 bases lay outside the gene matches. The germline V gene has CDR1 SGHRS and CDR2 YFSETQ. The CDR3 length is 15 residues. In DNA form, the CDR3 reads TGCGCCAGCAGCTTTCTAGCGGGAGAACACAATGAGCAGTTCTTC. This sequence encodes CASSFLAGEHNEQFF.

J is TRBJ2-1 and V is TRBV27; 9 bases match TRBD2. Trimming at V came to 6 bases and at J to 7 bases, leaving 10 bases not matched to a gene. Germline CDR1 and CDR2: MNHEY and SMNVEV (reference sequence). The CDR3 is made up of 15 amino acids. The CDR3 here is CASRLAGASLNEQFF. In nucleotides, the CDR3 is TGTGCCAGCAGATTAGCGGGAGCGTCTTTAAATGAGCAGTTCTTC.

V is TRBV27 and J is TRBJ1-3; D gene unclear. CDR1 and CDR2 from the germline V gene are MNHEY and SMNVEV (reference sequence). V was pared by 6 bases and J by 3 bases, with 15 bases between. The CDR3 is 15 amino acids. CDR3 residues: CASSRAAVYGNTIYF. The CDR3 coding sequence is TGTGCCAGCAGCAGAGCAGCCGTATATGGAAACACCATATATTTT.

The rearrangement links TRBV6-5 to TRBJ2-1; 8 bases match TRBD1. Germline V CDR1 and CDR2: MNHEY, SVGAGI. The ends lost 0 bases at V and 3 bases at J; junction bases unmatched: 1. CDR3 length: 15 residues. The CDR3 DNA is TGTGCCAGCAGTTACTCGGGACAGGTCTACAATGAGCAGTTCTTC. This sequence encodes CASSYSGQVYNEQFF.

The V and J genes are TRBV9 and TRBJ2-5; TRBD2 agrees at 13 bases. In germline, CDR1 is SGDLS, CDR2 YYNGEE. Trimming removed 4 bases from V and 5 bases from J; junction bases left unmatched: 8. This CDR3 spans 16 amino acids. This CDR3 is CASSSEKLAGGETQYF. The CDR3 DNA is TGTGCCAGCAGCTCAGAAAAACTAGCGGGAGGGGAGACCCAGTACTTC.